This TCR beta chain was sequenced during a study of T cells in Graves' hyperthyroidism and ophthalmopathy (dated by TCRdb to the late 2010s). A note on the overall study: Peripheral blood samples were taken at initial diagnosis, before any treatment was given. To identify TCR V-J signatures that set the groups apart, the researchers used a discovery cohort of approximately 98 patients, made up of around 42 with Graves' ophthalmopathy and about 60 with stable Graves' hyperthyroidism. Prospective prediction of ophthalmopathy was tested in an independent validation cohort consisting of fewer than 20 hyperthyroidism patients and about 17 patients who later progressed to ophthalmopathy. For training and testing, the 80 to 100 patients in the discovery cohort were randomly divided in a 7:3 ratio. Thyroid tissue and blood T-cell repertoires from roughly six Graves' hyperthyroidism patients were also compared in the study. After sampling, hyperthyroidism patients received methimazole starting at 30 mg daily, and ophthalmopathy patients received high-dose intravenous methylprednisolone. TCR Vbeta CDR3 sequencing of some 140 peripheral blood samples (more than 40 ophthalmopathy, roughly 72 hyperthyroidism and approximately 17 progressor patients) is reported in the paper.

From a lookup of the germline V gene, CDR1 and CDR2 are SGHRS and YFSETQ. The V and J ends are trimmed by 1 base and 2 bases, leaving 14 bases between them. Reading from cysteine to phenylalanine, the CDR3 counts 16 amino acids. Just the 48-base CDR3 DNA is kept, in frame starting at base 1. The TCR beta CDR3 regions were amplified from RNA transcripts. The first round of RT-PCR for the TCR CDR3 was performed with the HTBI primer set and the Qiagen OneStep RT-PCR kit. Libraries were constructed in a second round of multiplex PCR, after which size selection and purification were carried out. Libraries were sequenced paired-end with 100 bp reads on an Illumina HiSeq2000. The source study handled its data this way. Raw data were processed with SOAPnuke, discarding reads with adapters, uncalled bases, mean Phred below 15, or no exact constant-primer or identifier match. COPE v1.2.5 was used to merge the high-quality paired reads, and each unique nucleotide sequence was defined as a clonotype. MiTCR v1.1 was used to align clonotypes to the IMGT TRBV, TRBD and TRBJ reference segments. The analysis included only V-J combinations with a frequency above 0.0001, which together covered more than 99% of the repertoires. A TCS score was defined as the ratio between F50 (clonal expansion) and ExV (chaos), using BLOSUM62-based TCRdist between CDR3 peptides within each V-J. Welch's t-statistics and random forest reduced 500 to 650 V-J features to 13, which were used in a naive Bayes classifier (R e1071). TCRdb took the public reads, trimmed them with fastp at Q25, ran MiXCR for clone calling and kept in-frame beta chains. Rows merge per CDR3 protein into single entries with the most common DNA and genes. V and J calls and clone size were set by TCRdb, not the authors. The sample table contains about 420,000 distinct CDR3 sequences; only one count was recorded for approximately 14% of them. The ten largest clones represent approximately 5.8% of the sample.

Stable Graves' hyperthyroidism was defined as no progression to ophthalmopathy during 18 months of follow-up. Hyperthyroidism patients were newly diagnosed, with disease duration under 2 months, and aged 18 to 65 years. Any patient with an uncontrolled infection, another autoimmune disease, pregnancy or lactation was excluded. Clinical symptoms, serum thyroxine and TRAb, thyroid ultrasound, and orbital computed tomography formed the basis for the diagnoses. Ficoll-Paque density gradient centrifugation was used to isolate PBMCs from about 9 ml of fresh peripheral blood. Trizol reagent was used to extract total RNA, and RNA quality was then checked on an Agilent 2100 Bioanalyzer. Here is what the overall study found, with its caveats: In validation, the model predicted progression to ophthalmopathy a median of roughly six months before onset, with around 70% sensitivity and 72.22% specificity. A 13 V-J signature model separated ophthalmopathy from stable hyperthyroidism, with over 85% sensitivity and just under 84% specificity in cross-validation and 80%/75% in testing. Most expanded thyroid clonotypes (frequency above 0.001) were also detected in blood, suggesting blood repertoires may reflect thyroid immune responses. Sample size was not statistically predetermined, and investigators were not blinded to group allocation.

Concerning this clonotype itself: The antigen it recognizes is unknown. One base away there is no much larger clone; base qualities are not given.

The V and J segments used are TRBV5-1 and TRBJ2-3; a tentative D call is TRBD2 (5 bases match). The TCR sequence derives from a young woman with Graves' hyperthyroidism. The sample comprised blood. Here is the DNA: TGCGCCAGCAGCTTGAGTACTAGTGGTATCACAGATACGCAGTATTTT. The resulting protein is CASSLSTSGITDTQYF.